Listed below are T cell receptor beta chains from one sample, sequenced in a study of T-cell memory formation after mild COVID-19. TCRdb reprocessed the 5' RACE reads with MiXCR, giving one entry per CDR3 protein. The sample contains 550,000 to 600,000 distinct CDR3 sequences, roughly 17% of which appear only once. Specimen: PBMCs or a T cell subset sorted from them (not recorded which). The receptors derive from an adult woman who had mild COVID-19 (a few samples of this study predate the infection). Cell type and time point are not known. CDR3s include the opening cysteine and the closing phenylalanine or tryptophan. D genes are given only for firm matches. Rows may omit the clone size; those that give it use once, few, many or a size class.

j_gene: TRBJ1-5; v_gene: TRBV28; d_gene: -; abundance: few; CDR3aa: CASGRLALSNQPQHF; CDR3nt: TGTGCCAGCGGACGCCTGGCCCTTAGCAATCAGCCCCAGCATTTT
j_gene: TRBJ2-2; v_gene: TRBV19; d_gene: -; abundance: -; CDR3aa: CASSMRLYTGELFF; CDR3nt: TGTGCCAGTAGTATGCGACTTTACACCGGGGAGCTGTTTTTT
j_gene: TRBJ2-5; v_gene: TRBV20-1; d_gene: TRBD2; abundance: few; CDR3aa: CSGGRGGGETQYF; CDR3nt: TGCAGTGGTGGGAGAGGCGGGGGAGAGACCCAGTACTTC
j_gene: TRBJ2-3; v_gene: TRBV29-1; d_gene: -; abundance: -; CDR3aa: CSVAHSTDTQYF; CDR3nt: TGCAGCGTTGCCCATAGCACAGATACGCAGTATTTT
j_gene: TRBJ1-1; v_gene: TRBV10-3; d_gene: -; abundance: few; CDR3aa: CAIRDRPNTEAFF; CDR3nt: TGTGCCATCAGGGATCGTCCGAACACTGAAGCTTTCTTT
j_gene: TRBJ2-1; v_gene: TRBV7-2; d_gene: -; abundance: -; CDR3aa: CASSLSVSSYNEQFF; CDR3nt: TGTGCCAGCAGCTTATCGGTTAGCTCCTACAATGAGCAGTTCTTC
j_gene: TRBJ2-6; v_gene: TRBV4-1; d_gene: -; abundance: -; CDR3aa: CASSPPHNTGANVLTF; CDR3nt: TGCGCCAGCAGCCCCCCCCACAACACTGGGGCCAACGTCCTGACTTTC
j_gene: TRBJ1-3; v_gene: TRBV7-9; d_gene: -; abundance: -; CDR3aa: CASSFKTDYQGNTIYF; CDR3nt: TGTGCCAGCAGCTTCAAAACGGACTATCAAGGAAACACCATATATTTT
j_gene: TRBJ2-1; v_gene: TRBV7-3; d_gene: TRBD2; abundance: -; CDR3aa: CASSLVAGGPPGHEQFF; CDR3nt: TGTGCCAGCAGCTTAGTAGCGGGAGGGCCCCCGGGCCATGAGCAGTTCTTC
j_gene: TRBJ2-2; v_gene: TRBV24-1; d_gene: TRBD1; abundance: few; CDR3aa: CATSDVTGRNTGELFF; CDR3nt: TGTGCCACCAGTGATGTGACAGGGAGGAACACCGGGGAGCTGTTTTTT
j_gene: TRBJ2-5; v_gene: TRBV2; d_gene: TRBD2; abundance: -; CDR3aa: CASSLRLAGQETQYF; CDR3nt: TGTGCCAGCAGCCTCAGACTAGCGGGACAAGAGACCCAGTACTTC
j_gene: TRBJ2-6; v_gene: TRBV5-1; d_gene: TRBD1; abundance: few; CDR3aa: CASSLTGLKDLTF; CDR3nt: TGCGCCAGCAGCCTGACAGGGCTGAAGGACCTGACTTTC
j_gene: TRBJ2-3; v_gene: TRBV12-3/TRBV12-4; d_gene: TRBD2; abundance: few; CDR3aa: CASSLLAVPDTQYF; CDR3nt: TGTGCCAGCAGTTTACTAGCGGTCCCGGATACGCAGTATTTT
j_gene: TRBJ1-2; v_gene: TRBV6-5; d_gene: TRBD1; abundance: few; CDR3aa: CASRTGGSYGYTF; CDR3nt: TGTGCCAGCAGGACAGGGGGCAGCTATGGCTACACCTTC
j_gene: TRBJ2-2; v_gene: TRBV3-1; d_gene: TRBD2; abundance: few; CDR3aa: CASSPLAGVYGELFF; CDR3nt: TGTGCCAGCAGCCCCCTAGCGGGGGTTTACGGGGAGCTGTTTTTT
j_gene: TRBJ2-5; v_gene: TRBV10-3; d_gene: -; abundance: -; CDR3aa: CAISEGWLAGETQYF; CDR3nt: TGTGCCATCAGTGAGGGGTGGCTCGCCGGGGAGACCCAGTACTTC
j_gene: TRBJ2-4; v_gene: TRBV12-3/TRBV12-4; d_gene: -; abundance: few; CDR3aa: CASSKRAVKNIQYF; CDR3nt: TGTGCCAGCAGCAAACGGGCAGTCAAAAACATTCAGTACTTC
j_gene: TRBJ2-7; v_gene: TRBV6-2/TRBV6-3; d_gene: -; abundance: few; CDR3aa: CASSSIVGQGGNEQYF; CDR3nt: TGTGCCAGCAGTTCCATCGTCGGGCAGGGGGGAAACGAGCAGTACTTC
j_gene: TRBJ2-1; v_gene: TRBV7-3; d_gene: TRBD2; abundance: few; CDR3aa: CASRSSGTSGEQFF; CDR3nt: TGTGCCAGCAGATCGTCCGGGACTAGCGGAGAGCAGTTCTTC
j_gene: TRBJ2-1; v_gene: TRBV10-3; d_gene: TRBD1; abundance: few; CDR3aa: CAISLDRDSYNEQFF; CDR3nt: TGTGCCATCAGCCTCGACAGGGACTCCTACAATGAGCAGTTCTTC
j_gene: TRBJ2-1; v_gene: TRBV24-1; d_gene: -; abundance: -; CDR3aa: CATSELNNEQFF; CDR3nt: TGTGCCACCAGTGAGTTGAACAATGAGCAGTTCTTC
j_gene: TRBJ2-7; v_gene: TRBV6-5; d_gene: -; abundance: few; CDR3aa: CASRSLSQGLYEQYF; CDR3nt: TGTGCCAGCAGGTCACTAAGCCAGGGGTTGTACGAGCAGTACTTC
j_gene: TRBJ2-7; v_gene: TRBV14; d_gene: -; abundance: few; CDR3aa: CASSQGIGLYEQYF; CDR3nt: TGTGCCAGCAGCCAAGGAATAGGCCTCTACGAGCAGTACTTC
j_gene: TRBJ2-1; v_gene: TRBV24-1; d_gene: TRBD2; abundance: -; CDR3aa: CATSPGLAGPHNEQFF; CDR3nt: TGTGCCACCAGCCCCGGACTAGCGGGACCCCACAATGAGCAGTTCTTC
j_gene: TRBJ2-3; v_gene: TRBV7-3; d_gene: -; abundance: -; CDR3aa: CASGNPDTQYF; CDR3nt: TGTGCCAGCGGCAATCCAGATACGCAGTATTTT
j_gene: TRBJ1-1; v_gene: TRBV18; d_gene: TRBD1; abundance: -; CDR3aa: CASSTTGTGYTEAFF; CDR3nt: TGTGCCAGCTCAACTACCGGGACAGGGTATACTGAAGCTTTCTTT
j_gene: TRBJ2-4; v_gene: TRBV6-5; d_gene: -; abundance: -; CDR3aa: CASRPLGSKNIQYF; CDR3nt: TGTGCCAGCAGGCCCCTAGGAAGCAAAAACATTCAGTACTTC
j_gene: TRBJ1-2; v_gene: TRBV20-1; d_gene: -; abundance: -; CDR3aa: CSAREGLYYGYTF; CDR3nt: TGCAGTGCTAGAGAGGGCCTCTACTATGGCTACACCTTC
j_gene: TRBJ2-7; v_gene: TRBV5-1; d_gene: TRBD2; abundance: many; CDR3aa: CASSLTSGVYEQYF; CDR3nt: TGCGCCAGCAGTCTTACTAGCGGAGTCTACGAGCAGTACTTC
j_gene: TRBJ2-5; v_gene: TRBV7-2; d_gene: -; abundance: few; CDR3aa: CASSPGGAGGETQYF; CDR3nt: TGTGCCAGCAGCCCAGGCGGGGCGGGCGGGGAGACCCAGTACTTC
j_gene: TRBJ2-5; v_gene: TRBV12-3/TRBV12-4; d_gene: -; abundance: -; CDR3aa: CASRSRAVIETQYF; CDR3nt: TGTGCCAGCAGATCCAGGGCCGTGATAGAGACCCAGTACTTC
j_gene: TRBJ1-4; v_gene: TRBV12-3/TRBV12-4; d_gene: -; abundance: many; CDR3aa: CASSLARPEEKLFF; CDR3nt: TGTGCCAGCAGTTTAGCTCGGCCGGAAGAAAAACTGTTTTTT
j_gene: TRBJ2-7; v_gene: TRBV20-1; d_gene: TRBD2; abundance: -; CDR3aa: CSARDIHQRGTSGGQYF; CDR3nt: TGCAGTGCTAGAGATATTCACCAACGAGGGACTAGCGGGGGTCAGTACTTC
j_gene: TRBJ2-7; v_gene: TRBV7-2; d_gene: -; abundance: few; CDR3aa: CASSSLYDYSSPYEQYF; CDR3nt: TGTGCCAGCAGCTCCCTTTACGATTACTCGAGCCCCTACGAGCAGTACTTC
j_gene: TRBJ2-1; v_gene: TRBV9; d_gene: -; abundance: few; CDR3aa: CASSPPDREQFF; CDR3nt: TGTGCCAGCAGCCCCCCCGACAGAGAGCAGTTCTTC
j_gene: TRBJ2-2; v_gene: TRBV7-9; d_gene: -; abundance: few; CDR3aa: CASSDKGANTGELFF; CDR3nt: TGTGCCAGCAGCGACAAAGGGGCAAACACCGGGGAGCTGTTTTTT
j_gene: TRBJ2-1; v_gene: TRBV29-1; d_gene: -; abundance: -; CDR3aa: CSVGDGSSYNEQFF; CDR3nt: TGCAGCGTCGGTGACGGGAGCTCCTACAATGAGCAGTTCTTC
j_gene: TRBJ2-7; v_gene: TRBV18; d_gene: -; abundance: few; CDR3aa: CASSPRDIAYEQYF; CDR3nt: TGTGCCAGCTCACCAAGGGACATTGCCTACGAGCAGTACTTC
j_gene: TRBJ2-7; v_gene: TRBV29-1; d_gene: TRBD2; abundance: -; CDR3aa: CSVRGTSGGYEQYF; CDR3nt: TGCAGCGTTAGGGGGACTAGCGGGGGCTACGAGCAGTACTTC
j_gene: TRBJ1-1; v_gene: TRBV7-6; d_gene: -; abundance: -; CDR3aa: CASSEGSLAGDNSTEAFF; CDR3nt: TGTGCCAGCAGCGAAGGTAGTCTGGCAGGGGACAATAGCACTGAAGCTTTCTTT
j_gene: TRBJ2-1; v_gene: TRBV18; d_gene: -; abundance: -; CDR3aa: CASSPTPGPNEQFF; CDR3nt: TGTGCCAGCTCACCGACACCGGGCCCCAATGAGCAGTTCTTC